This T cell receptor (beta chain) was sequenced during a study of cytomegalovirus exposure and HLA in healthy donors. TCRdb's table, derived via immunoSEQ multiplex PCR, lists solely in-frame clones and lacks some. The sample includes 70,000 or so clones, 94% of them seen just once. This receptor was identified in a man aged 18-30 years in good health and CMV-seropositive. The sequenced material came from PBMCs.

The CDR3 sequence: CASSLAAYEQYF. DNA for the CDR3: TGTGCCAGCAGCTTAGCAGCCTACGAGCAGTACTTC. V and J are TRBV13 and TRBJ2-7; no firm D call. Trimming pared 1 base from V and 2 bases from J, leaving 3 bases between. The CDR3 is 12 residues long. The germline CDR1 and CDR2 sequences are PRHDT and FYEKMQ (reference sequence).